The T cell receptor beta chain described here comes from a study of T cell repertoires in cytomegalovirus infection. Study overall: Public TCR beta signatures were indicative of both CMV infection and a matching HLA type. Notes on the study in general: CMV-specific TCR beta clonotypes restricted by HLA-C were the ones dominating the ex vivo response. Summed frequency of public TCR beta families distinguished CMV carriers with the relevant HLA.

V was shortened by 2 bases and J by 7 bases, with 14 bases between the two germline ends. The CDR3 runs to 14 residues. The germline V gene encodes CDR1 MNHEY and CDR2 SVGAGI. This clonotype came up many times. Antigen unknown. MiXCR was run by TCRdb on the reads, yielding one entry per CDR3 protein. The sample holds around 280,000 distinct CDR3 sequences, approximately 10% seen once. The rearrangement joins TRBV6-5 to TRBJ1-1; D possibly corresponds to TRBD1 (5 bases). The sample consisted of PBMCs. This receptor was taken from a human donor in good health (CMV status not recorded). Some clones in this sample may be carry-over from other donors' samples. The chain's CDR3 is CASSYRGRWGEAFF. The CDR3, as DNA: TGTGCCAGCAGTTACCGGGGACGGTGGGGTGAAGCTTTCTTT.